The T cell receptor beta chain described here comes from a study of brain metastases from non-small cell lung cancer. The germline V gene has CDR1 MRHNA and CDR2 SNTAGT. This CDR3 spans 15 amino acids. V lost 2 bases to trimming and J lost 0 bases, with 9 bases between them. The method was immunoSEQ multiplex PCR; TCRdb's version includes in-frame clones alone and lacks a portion of them. This sample has fewer than 1,000 clones, with roughly 88% found just once. The clonotype comes from a donor over 35 with non-small cell lung cancer. The sequenced sample consisted of tumor-adjacent normal tissue. V usage is TRBV6-4 and J usage is TRBJ2-3; TRBD2 is a possible D gene (7 bases). The CDR3 bases are TGTGCCAGCAGTGACGGGGGGGCTAGCACAGATACGCAGTATTTT. Translated, it gives CASSDGGASTDTQYF.